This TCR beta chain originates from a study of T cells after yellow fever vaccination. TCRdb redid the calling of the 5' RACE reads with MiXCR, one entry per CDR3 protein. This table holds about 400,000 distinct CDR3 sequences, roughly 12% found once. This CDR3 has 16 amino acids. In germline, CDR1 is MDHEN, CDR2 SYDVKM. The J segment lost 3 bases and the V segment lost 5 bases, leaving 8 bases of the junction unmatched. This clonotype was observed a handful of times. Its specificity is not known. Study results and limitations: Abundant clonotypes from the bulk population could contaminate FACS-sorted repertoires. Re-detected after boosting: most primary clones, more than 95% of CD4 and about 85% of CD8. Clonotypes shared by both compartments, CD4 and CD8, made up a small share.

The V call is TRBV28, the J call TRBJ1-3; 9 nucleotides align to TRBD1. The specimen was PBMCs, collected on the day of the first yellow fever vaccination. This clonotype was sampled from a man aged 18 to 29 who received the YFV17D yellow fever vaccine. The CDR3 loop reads CASSGFGTGRGNTIYF. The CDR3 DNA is TGTGCCAGCAGTGGGTTCGGGACAGGGCGTGGAAACACCATATATTTT.